This T cell receptor (beta chain) was identified during a study of read filtering for tumor transcriptome and immune sequencing. About the study: R-ISS stage counts were about 8 for I, more than 15 for II, 6 or 7 for III. Whole-transcriptome libraries were prepared after DNase treatment. Per sample, TCR-region reads ranged about 4 to 10.27 million by IR-seq, roughly 75 to 1273 by RNA-seq. Study-level findings and limits: Dropping single-read clonotypes raised IR-seq and RNA-seq shared-clonotype correlation.

From about 400 ng of RNA, a library with molecular barcoded alpha/delta and beta/gamma adaptors was made. TCRdb called the reads again in MiXCR, with one record for every CDR3 protein. The sample lists about 62,000 distinct CDR3 sequences, roughly 20% occurring once. Germline-derived CDR1 and CDR2 are SQVTM and ANQGSEA. V trimming: 7 bases; J trimming: 5 bases; junction bases outside the gene matches: 10. This CDR3 is built from 13 residues. This clonotype appeared many times. Its antigen remains unknown. Material: a population of CD138-negative cells sorted from bone marrow. This TCR was recovered from a donor aged 40 or over with multiple myeloma. This chain links TRBV29-1 with TRBJ2-5; 7 nucleotides match TRBD1. CDR3 region: CSAETGLGETQYF. DNA for the CDR3: TGCAGCGCCGAGACAGGGTTAGGTGAGACCCAGTACTTC.